This T cell receptor beta chain was profiled in a study of tumor and adjacent non-tumor tissue in lung cancer. Three rounds of nested PCR, following a modified ARM-PCR protocol, produced the TCRbeta library. TCRdb re-derived calls from the multiplex PCR reads in MiXCR, one entry per CDR3 protein. The table lists about 86,000 distinct CDR3 sequences, 65% to 80% of them singletons. This sample's RNA came from whole unsorted tissue. More than 3 cm separated this lung sample from the edge of the tumor. The CDR3 totals 16 residues. Looked up from germline, CDR1 is SGHAT and CDR2 is FQNNGV. In regard to this clonotype: Its ends do not fully match the called genes, so a read error is possible.

The chain recombines TRBV11-2 with TRBJ2-1; D is perhaps TRBD1 or TRBD2 (5 bases each). Sample: distant non-tumor lung tissue. The receptor was isolated from a woman between 45 and 65 years old with non-small cell lung cancer. This CDR3 is CASSLERGRGFTEQSF. Written as DNA, the CDR3 is TGTGCCAGCAGCTTGGAACGGGGACGGGGATTCACTGAGCAGTCCTTC.